Included here is one TCR beta chain sequence, with context. The data originate from a study of human T cells and chemical hapten exposure. TCRdb re-called the RACE reads through MiXCR, storing one row per CDR3 protein. The sample carries approximately 160,000 distinct CDR3 sequences, approximately 30% recorded once. Indicated time point: patch test 3, about 24 weeks after DPC sensitization. Treatment denoted: therapeutic diphenylcyclopropenone sensitization with weekly scalp DPC. The CDR3 covers 14 residues. Germline V gene lookup returns CDR1 SGHTA and CDR2 FQGNSA. J was trimmed by 4 bases and V by 3 bases; bases with no gene match: 4.

The origin of this receptor is a woman under 30 with alopecia areata. Some clones in this sample may be carry-over from other donors' samples. This chain uses TRBV7-2 with TRBJ2-7; the match to TRBD1 covers 9 bases. The sample in question was whole blood, obtained in connection with sensitization to the hapten diphenylcyclopropenone (DPC). CDR3 sequence (DNA): TGTGCCAGCAGCTTCGACAGGGGGGTATACGAGCAGTACTTC. Its protein product is CASSFDRGVYEQYF.